One and the same sample provided the 12 T cell receptor beta chains below, sequenced in a study of CD8 T cells in ankylosing spondylitis. TCRdb called the 5' RACE reads again in MiXCR, with one record for every CDR3 protein. The table shows some 250,000 distinct CDR3 sequences, with around 10% occurring only once. The sample consisted of blood, either unsorted or a sorted T cell fraction (not recorded which). The receptors derive from a male donor with ankylosing spondylitis or in good health (not recorded which).

This clonotype has only a few counts. At one boundary the junction diverges from the germline segment, which might be a read error. The chain combines TRBV7-9 with TRBJ2-7; D may be TRBD1 (6 bases). This CDR3 has 12 residues. CDR1 and CDR2 (germline): SEHNR, FQNEAQ (reference sequence). This CDR3 reads CASSTVSGERNF. In DNA form, the CDR3 reads TGTGCCAGCAGCACGGTTTCAGGGGAGAGAAACTTC.

The J gene is TRBJ2-5, the V gene TRBV3-1; TRBD2 agrees at 8 bases. The CDR3 is 16 residues long. Germline lookup yields CDR1 LGHDT and CDR2 YNNKEL (reference sequence). V dropped 4 bases and J dropped 4; count of bases not matched to a gene: 11. Written as DNA, the CDR3 is TGTGCCAGCAGCCCGCTAGCGGGCCTGGTTAGAGAGACCCAGTACTTC. It encodes CASSPLAGLVRETQYF.

The table lists this clonotype with a few counts. This sequence joins TRBV11-1 and TRBJ1-3; unclear D gene. Germline values: CDR1 SGHAT, CDR2 FQDESV (reference sequence). CDR3 length equals 18 residues. V shed 5 bases and J shed 0 bases, with 20 bases lying between them. CDR3 in amino acids: CASSNTFGGKSSGNTIYF. The CDR3 DNA reads as TGTGCCAGCAGCAACACTTTTGGAGGCAAGAGCTCTGGAAACACCATATATTTT.

This clonotype was detected ten times or more. This rearrangement joins TRBV12-3 or TRBV12-4 to TRBJ1-1; tentative D call: TRBD1 (6 bases). V shed 3 bases and J shed 4 bases, with 18 bases lying between them. The CDR3 totals 16 residues. The CDR3 DNA reads as TGTGCCAGCAGTTTTGGGTCAGGGGCATTGGGCACTGAAGCTTTCTTT. As protein: CASSFGSGALGTEAFF.

This clonotype was found a few times. The rearrangement uses TRBV12-3 or TRBV12-4 and TRBJ2-7; TRBD1 matches at 10 bases. This CDR3 comprises 14 residues. The V segment lost 8 bases and the J segment 3 bases; nucleotides outside the gene matches: 7. The CDR3 sequence: CASSERDRGYEQYF. CDR3 nucleotide sequence: TGTGCCAGCTCTGAACGGGACAGGGGCTACGAGCAGTACTTC.

This clonotype was recorded at least ten times. This chain joins TRBV12-3 or TRBV12-4 and TRBJ2-7; D remains unclear. This CDR3 spans 14 amino acids. V was cut by 1 base and J by 0 bases, with 7 bases left in between. CDR3 protein: CASSLDRNSYEQYF. In DNA form, the CDR3 reads TGTGCCAGCAGTTTAGACCGAAACTCCTACGAGCAGTACTTC.

This sequence joins TRBV9 and TRBJ2-7; a possible D gene is TRBD1 (6 bases). V was pared by 2 bases and J by 3 bases, with 9 bases between. CDR1 is SGDLS, CDR2 YYNGEE, per germline. The CDR3 totals 13 residues. The CDR3 protein is CASSVTGDYEQYF. The CDR3 DNA reads TGTGCCAGCAGCGTGACAGGAGACTACGAGCAGTACTTC.

This clonotype was counted at least ten times. The CDR3 nucleotides read TGTGCCACAGATTCGGGGAGGGGCTTGGATGAGCAGTTCTTC. It translates to CATDSGRGLDEQFF. V and J are TRBV10-3 and TRBJ2-1, with 7 bases aligning to TRBD2. CDR3 length equals 14 residues. J lost 8 bases, V lost 10 bases, and 14 bases had no gene match. CDR1 and CDR2 from the germline V gene are ENHRY and SYGVKD.

This clonotype was seen a few times. The V call is TRBV6-2 or TRBV6-3, the J call TRBJ2-5; TRBD2 matches at 8 bases. From germline, CDR1 is MNHEY and CDR2 SVGEGT. The CDR3 has 15 amino acids. Germline trimming cut 6 bases from V and 2 bases from J; bases unmatched to any gene: 8. Here the CDR3 DNA reads TGTGCCAGCAGGCGTTTTAGCGGGAATCAAGAGACCCAGTACTTC. Its protein product is CASRRFSGNQETQYF.

This chain connects TRBV7-7 to TRBJ2-5; tentative D call: TRBD2 (5 bases). The germline V gene has CDR1 SSHAT and CDR2 FNYEAQ (reference sequence). CDR3 size: 14 residues. V lost 5 bases and J lost 2, with 12 bases in between. For the CDR3, the DNA is TGTGCCAGCAGCCCGACCCTAGCTCAAGAGACCCAGTACTTC. It is translated as CASSPTLAQETQYF.

This clonotype was observed many times. CDR3 in amino acids: CSVSKGQSNSGANVLTF. The CDR3 DNA reads TGCAGCGTTTCTAAGGGACAGTCTAACTCTGGGGCCAACGTCCTGACTTTC. The V and J genes are TRBV29-1 and TRBJ2-6, with 7 bases identical to TRBD1. V trimming: 5 bases; J trimming: 0 bases; junction bases outside the gene matches: 10. Germline values: CDR1 SQVTM, CDR2 ANQGSEA. There are 17 residues in the CDR3.

This clonotype has a count of ten or more. The chain has TRBV5-1 and TRBJ2-3; tentative D call: TRBD1 (5 bases). Deletions cut 0 bases from V and 2 bases from J, with 10 bases between. The CDR3 extends over 15 amino acids. Germline lookup yields CDR1 SGHRS and CDR2 YFSETQ. CDR3 protein: CASSLETATTDTQYF. DNA of the CDR3: TGCGCCAGCAGCTTGGAGACAGCGACCACAGATACGCAGTATTTT.